Sequencing of this T cell receptor (beta chain) was carried out in a study of cytomegalovirus exposure and HLA in healthy donors. Across the study: An early data release held 75 million to 100 million unique TCRs from HLA-typed donors. Study-wide results and caveats: Judged likely to be a sequencing artifact was a cluster of highly shared sequence variants. When analyzed later, a missense DCLRE1C variant was found to be linked to TCR beta V- and J-gene trimming.

To note about this clone: The antigen remains unidentified.

J gave up 3 bases and V 5 bases, and 4 bases lay outside the gene matches. The CDR3 runs to 13 residues. Per germline, CDR1 SGHKS and CDR2 YYEKEE (reference sequence). The donors gave bone marrow, and they were healthy. The PCR contained 60 Vbeta and 13 Jbeta primers. Assay used: immunoSEQ multiplex PCR; TCRdb lists only in-frame clones, some missing. The data hold roughly 170,000 clones, with just under 80% observed a single time. The origin of this receptor is a man aged 30-40 years in good health and CMV-seronegative. This sequence joins TRBV5-5 and TRBJ1-1, with 7 bases lining up with TRBD1. Sample: PBMCs. The CDR3 protein is CASRRQGDTEAFF. The CDR3 nucleotides are TGTGCCAGCAGACGACAGGGCGACACTGAAGCTTTCTTT. The whole variable domain, filled in from reference TRBV5-5 and TRBJ1-1, reads DAGVTQSPTHLIKTRGQQVTLRCSPISGHKSVSWYQQVLGQGPQFIFQYYEKEERGRGNFPDRFSARQFPNYSSELNVNALLLGDSALYLCASRRQGDTEAFFGQGTRLTVV.